This T cell receptor beta chain was captured in a study of T cell responses to AZD1222 COVID-19 vaccine. Between the trimmed V and J ends, which lost 3 bases and 7 bases, there was a span of 13 bases. Germline CDR1 and CDR2: MNHNY and SVGAGI (reference sequence). There are 15 residues in the CDR3. Study-level findings and limits: Unmutated variant regions are reportedly the target of nearly half of TCRs that are spike-specific. There were repertoire samples only from the period after the peak T cell response. Spike was spanned by vaccine-associated CD4 TCRs, which were dominant at 160-218 and 743-854.

A remark on this clone: Its matching antigen is unknown.

The data were produced by immunoSEQ multiplex PCR, yet TCRdb's version contains in-frame clones alone and is incomplete. The table shows approximately 170,000 clones, with about nine tenths occurring only once. This TCR was recovered from an adult in good health. V gene TRBV6-6 combines with J gene TRBJ1-6, with D possibly matching TRBD1 (5 bases). Sample: peripheral blood, taken on day 0 of AZD1222 vaccination. The CDR3, as DNA: TGTGCCAGCAGTTATCAGGGACGGGAGAATTCACCCCTCCACTTT. It yields the protein CASSYQGRENSPLHF.